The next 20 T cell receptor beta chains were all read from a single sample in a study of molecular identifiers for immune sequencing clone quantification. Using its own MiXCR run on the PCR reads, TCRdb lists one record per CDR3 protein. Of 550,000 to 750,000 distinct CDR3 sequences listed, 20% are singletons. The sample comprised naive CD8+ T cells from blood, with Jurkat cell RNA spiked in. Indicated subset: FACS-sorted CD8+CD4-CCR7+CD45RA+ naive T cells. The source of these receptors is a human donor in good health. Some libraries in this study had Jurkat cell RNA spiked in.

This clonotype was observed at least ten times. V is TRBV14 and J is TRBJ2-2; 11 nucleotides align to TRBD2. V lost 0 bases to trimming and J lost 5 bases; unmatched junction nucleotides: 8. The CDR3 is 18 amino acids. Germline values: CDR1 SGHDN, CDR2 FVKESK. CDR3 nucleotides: TGTGCCAGCAGCCAAGATGATAGGCTAGCGGGAGGAACCGGGGAGCTGTTTTTT. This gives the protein CASSQDDRLAGGTGELFF. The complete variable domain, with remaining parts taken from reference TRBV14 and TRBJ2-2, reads EAGVTQFPSHSVIEKGQTVTLRCDPISGHDNLYWYRRVMGKEIKFLLHFVKESKQDESGMPNNRFLAERTGGTYSTLKVQPAELEDSGVYFCASSQDDRLAGGTGELFFGEGSRLTVL.

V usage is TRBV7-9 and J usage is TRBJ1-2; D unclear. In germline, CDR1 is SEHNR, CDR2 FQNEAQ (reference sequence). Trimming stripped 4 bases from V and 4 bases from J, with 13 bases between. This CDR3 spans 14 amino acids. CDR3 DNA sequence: TGTGCCAGCAGCTCTGCCGGACCGAGCTATGGCTACACCTTC. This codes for CASSSAGPSYGYTF.

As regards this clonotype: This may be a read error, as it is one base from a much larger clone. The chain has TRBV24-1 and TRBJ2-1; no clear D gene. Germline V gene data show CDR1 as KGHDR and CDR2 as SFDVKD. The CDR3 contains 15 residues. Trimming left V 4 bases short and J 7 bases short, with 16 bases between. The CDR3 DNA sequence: TGTGCCACCAGTGACCGTAGACTGGATTGGAATGAGCAGTTCTTC. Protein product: CATSDRRLDWNEQFF.

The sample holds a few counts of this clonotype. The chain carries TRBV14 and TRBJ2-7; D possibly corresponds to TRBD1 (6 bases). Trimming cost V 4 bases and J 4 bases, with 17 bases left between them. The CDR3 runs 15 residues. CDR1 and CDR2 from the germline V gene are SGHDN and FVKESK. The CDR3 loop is CASSPYKLGGYEQYF. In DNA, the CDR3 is TGTGCCAGCAGCCCATATAAACTAGGGGGTTACGAGCAGTACTTC. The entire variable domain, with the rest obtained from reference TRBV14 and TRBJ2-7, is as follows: EAGVTQFPSHSVIEKGQTVTLRCDPISGHDNLYWYRRVMGKEIKFLLHFVKESKQDESGMPNNRFLAERTGGTYSTLKVQPAELEDSGVYFCASSPYKLGGYEQYFGPGTRLTVT.

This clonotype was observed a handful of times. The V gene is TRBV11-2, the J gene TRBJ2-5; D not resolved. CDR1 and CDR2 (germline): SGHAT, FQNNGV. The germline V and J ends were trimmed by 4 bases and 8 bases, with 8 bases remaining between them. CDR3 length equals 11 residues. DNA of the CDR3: TGTGCCAGCAGCTCCTCTAATACCCAGTACTTC. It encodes CASSSSNTQYF.

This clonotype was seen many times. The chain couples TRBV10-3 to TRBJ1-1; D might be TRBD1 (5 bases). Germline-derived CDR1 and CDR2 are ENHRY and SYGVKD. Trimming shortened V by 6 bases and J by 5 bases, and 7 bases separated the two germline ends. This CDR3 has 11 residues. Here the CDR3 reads CAISWGTEAFF. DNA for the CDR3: TGTGCCATCAGCTGGGGGACTGAAGCTTTCTTT.

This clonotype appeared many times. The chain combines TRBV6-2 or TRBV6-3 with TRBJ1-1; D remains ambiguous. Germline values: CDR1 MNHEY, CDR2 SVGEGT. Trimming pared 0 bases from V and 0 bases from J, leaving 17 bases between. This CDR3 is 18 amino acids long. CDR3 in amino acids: CASSYSTKTTVMNTEAFF. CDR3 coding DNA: TGTGCCAGCAGTTACTCAACCAAGACAACGGTCATGAACACTGAAGCTTTCTTT.

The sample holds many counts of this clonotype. CDR3 nucleotide sequence: TGTGCCAGCAGTTCCGGGACAGGGGCGGTCACCGGGGAGCTGTTTTTT. Protein sequence: CASSSGTGAVTGELFF. V and J are TRBV7-6 and TRBJ2-2, with TRBD1 matching 10 bases. Germline V CDR1 and CDR2: SGHVS, FNYEAQ. This CDR3 is 16 amino acids long. V trimming: 6 bases; J trimming: 4 bases; junction bases outside the gene matches: 8.

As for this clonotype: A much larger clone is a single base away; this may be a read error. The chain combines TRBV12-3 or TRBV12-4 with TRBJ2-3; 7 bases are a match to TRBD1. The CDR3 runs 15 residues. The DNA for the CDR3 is TGTGCCAGCAGTTCGGGACAGATTTACACAGATACGCGGTATTTT. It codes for CASSSGQIYTDTRYF.

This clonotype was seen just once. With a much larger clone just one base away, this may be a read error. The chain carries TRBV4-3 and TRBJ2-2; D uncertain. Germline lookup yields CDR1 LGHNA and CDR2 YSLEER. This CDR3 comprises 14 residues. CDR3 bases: TGCGCCGGCAGCCAAGCAAGGTTAACCGGGGAGCTGTTTTTT. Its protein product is CAGSQARLTGELFF.

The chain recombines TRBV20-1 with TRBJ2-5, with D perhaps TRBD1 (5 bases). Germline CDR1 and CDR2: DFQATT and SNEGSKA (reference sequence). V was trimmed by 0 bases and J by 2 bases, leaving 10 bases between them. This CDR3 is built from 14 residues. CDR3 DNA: TGCAGTGCTAGAGATCATAGGGGACAAGAGACCCAGTACTTC. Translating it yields CSARDHRGQETQYF.

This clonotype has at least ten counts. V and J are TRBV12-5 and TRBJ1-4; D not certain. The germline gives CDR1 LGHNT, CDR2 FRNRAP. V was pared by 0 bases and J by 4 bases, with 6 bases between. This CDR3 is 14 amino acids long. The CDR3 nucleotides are TGTGCTAGTGGTTTGGTGCAGGATAATGAAAAACTGTTTTTT. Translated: CASGLVQDNEKLFF. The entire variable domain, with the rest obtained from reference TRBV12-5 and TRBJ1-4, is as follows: DARVTQTPRHKVTEMGQEVTMRCQPILGHNTVFWYRQTMMQGLELLAYFRNRAPLDDSGMPKDRFSAEMPDATLATLKIQPSEPRDSAVYFCASGLVQDNEKLFFGSGTQLSVL.

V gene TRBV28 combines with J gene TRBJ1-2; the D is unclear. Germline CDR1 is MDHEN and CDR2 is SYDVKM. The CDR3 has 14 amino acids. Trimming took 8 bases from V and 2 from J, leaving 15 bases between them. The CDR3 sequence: CASATTTENYGYTF. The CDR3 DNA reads TGTGCCAGCGCTACAACGACGGAAAACTATGGCTACACCTTC.

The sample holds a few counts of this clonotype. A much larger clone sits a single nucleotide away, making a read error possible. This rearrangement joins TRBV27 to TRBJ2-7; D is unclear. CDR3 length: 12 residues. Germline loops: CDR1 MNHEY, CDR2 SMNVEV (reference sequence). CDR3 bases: TGTGCCTGCAGTCACAACGGCCTGGAGCAGTACTTC. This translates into CACSHNGLEQYF.

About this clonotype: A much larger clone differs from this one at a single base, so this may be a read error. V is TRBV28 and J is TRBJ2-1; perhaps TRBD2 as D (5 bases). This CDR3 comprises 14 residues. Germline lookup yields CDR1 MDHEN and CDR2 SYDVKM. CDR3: CASSGLDSYNGQFF. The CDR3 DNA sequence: TGTGCCAGCAGCGGACTGGACTCCTACAATGGGCAGTTCTTC.

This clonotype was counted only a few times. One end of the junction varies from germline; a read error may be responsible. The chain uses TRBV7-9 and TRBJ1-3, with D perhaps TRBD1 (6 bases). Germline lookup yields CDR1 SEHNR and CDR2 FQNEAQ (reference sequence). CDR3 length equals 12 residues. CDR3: CASSSDGDTICF. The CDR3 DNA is TGTGCCAGCAGCTCAGACGGGGACACCATATGTTTT.

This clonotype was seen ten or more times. CDR3 in amino acids: CASTPRREGSYEQYF. The CDR3 coding sequence is TGTGCCAGCACTCCCCGGCGGGAGGGGTCCTACGAGCAGTACTTC. The chain links TRBV28 to TRBJ2-7, with 9 bases aligning to TRBD2. Losses at the gene ends were 7 bases for V and 1 base for J; bases not matched to a gene: 8. From germline, CDR1 is MDHEN and CDR2 SYDVKM. There are 15 residues in the CDR3.

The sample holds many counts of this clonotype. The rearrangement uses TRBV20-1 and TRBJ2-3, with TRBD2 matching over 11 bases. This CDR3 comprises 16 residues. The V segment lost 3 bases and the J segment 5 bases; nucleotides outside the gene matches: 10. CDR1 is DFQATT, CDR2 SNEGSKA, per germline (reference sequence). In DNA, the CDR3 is TGCAGTGCTAGGGGTCTTAGCGGGGGGGCGAAAGATACGCAGTATTTT. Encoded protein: CSARGLSGGAKDTQYF.

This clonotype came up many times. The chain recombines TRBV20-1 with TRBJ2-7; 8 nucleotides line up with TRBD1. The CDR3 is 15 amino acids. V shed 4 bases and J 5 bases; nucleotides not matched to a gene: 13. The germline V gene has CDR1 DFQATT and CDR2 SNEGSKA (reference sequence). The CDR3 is CSANSPDRGRDEQYF. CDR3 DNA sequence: TGCAGTGCTAACTCTCCTGACAGGGGACGGGACGAGCAGTACTTC.

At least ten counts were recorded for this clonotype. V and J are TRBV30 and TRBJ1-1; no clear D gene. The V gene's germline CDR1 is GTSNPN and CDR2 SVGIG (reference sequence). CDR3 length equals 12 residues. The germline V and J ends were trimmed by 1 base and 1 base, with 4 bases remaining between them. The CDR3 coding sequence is TGTGCCTGGAGTGCGGGGAACACTGAAGCTTTCTTT. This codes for CAWSAGNTEAFF.